This TCR beta chain was recovered during a study of blood T cells in healthy people across ages. Findings of the study overall: Per million T cells, TCR beta diversity dropped about linearly as age rose.

The germline gives CDR1 SGHTA, CDR2 FQGNSA. CDR3 size: 16 residues. With 5 bases removed from V and 8 bases from J, the gap between germline ends came to 22 bases. Combining a sample-barcoded 5' primer with a J-beta primer mix, a second PCR ran for about 6 to 11 cycles. TCRdb redid the calling of the 5' RACE reads with MiXCR, one entry per CDR3 protein. This sample has fewer than 1,000,000 distinct CDR3 sequences; about half occur once, and the top ten carry about a sixth. As for this clonotype: Its specificity is not known.

The sample taken for sequencing was blood. This sequence originates from a man older than 75 in good health. The chain links TRBV7-2 to TRBJ2-1; the D call may be TRBD1 or TRBD2 (7 bases each). The CDR3 DNA is TGTGCCAGCAGCAGGGGAGCAGGGGGAGGGCCGGATGAGCAGTTCTTC. Translated, it gives CASSRGAGGGPDEQFF.